This T cell receptor (delta chain) is drawn from a study of γδ T cells in repeated Plasmodium falciparum infection. V was shortened by 2 bases and J by 4 bases, with 17 bases between the two germline ends. This CDR3 contains 14 residues. Germline V gene sequence: CDR1 TVYSNPD, CDR2 GDNSRS (reference sequence). TCRdb reprocessed the multiplex PCR reads through CATT. Seen here are around 57,000 delta-chain clones, roughly 1.8% observed once, and the top ten hold over 14%. This clone was counted ten times or more. Its antigen is currently unknown. TCRdb's protein for this DNA is that of a much larger clone and differs from the translation at residue 6, likely a read error; the protein shown is the DNA translation. Points from the study as a whole: Malian children's Vdelta2-negative repertoires appeared more expanded and less diverse than Australians'.

Vgamma9/Vdelta2+ and Vdelta2-negative gammadelta T cells were flow-sorted from PBMC for bulk sequencing. Input material: gamma-delta T cells from blood. V gene TRDV3 combines with J gene TRDJ1; the D gene is possibly TRDD3 (5 bases). The origin of this receptor is a pool of human donors (malaria-infected and uninfected, not separated). The CDR3 loop reads CAFHDSIWGDKLIF. As DNA, the CDR3 is TGTGCCTTTCACGACTCGATTTGGGGCGATAAACTCATCTTT.